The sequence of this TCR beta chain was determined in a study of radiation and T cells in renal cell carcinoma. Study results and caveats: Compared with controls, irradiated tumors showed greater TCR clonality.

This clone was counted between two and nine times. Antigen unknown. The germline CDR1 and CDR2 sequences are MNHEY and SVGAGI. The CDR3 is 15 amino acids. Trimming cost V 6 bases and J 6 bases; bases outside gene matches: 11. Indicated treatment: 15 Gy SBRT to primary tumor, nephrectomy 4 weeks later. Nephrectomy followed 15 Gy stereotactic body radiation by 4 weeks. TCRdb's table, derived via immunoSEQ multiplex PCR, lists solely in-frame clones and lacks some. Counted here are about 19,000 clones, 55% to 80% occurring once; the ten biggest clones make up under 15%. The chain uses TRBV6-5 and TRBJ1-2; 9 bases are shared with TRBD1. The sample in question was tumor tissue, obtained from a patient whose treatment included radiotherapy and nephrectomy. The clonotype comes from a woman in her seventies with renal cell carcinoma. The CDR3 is CASRTTGGSRDGYTF. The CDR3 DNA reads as TGTGCCAGCAGAACCACAGGGGGCTCTAGGGATGGCTACACCTTC.